A selection of T cell receptor beta chains follows, all from one sample in a study of blood T cell repertoires in COVID-19. Clones were sequenced by immunoSEQ multiplex PCR, and TCRdb holds only the in-frame ones, with some missing. Among about 98,000 clones, around 72% were seen once, and the ten largest hold approximately 25%. Sequencing input: peripheral blood. These receptor sequences come from a man in his sixties or seventies with acute or convalescent COVID-19. CDR3s include the opening cysteine and the closing phenylalanine or tryptophan. The D gene is left open where the match is weak. For some rows the clone size is stated as once, few or many, or as a class when expanded; others skip it.

d_call	clone_size	j_call	v_call	cdr3_aa	cdr3_nt
TRBD1	-	TRBJ1-1	TRBV7-9	CASSNRDRGITEAFF	TGTGCCAGCAGTAACCGGGACAGGGGGATCACTGAAGCTTTCTTT
TRBD1	-	TRBJ2-3	TRBV28	CASSPGTVSTDTQYF	TGTGCCAGCAGCCCCGGGACAGTGTCAACAGATACGCAGTATTTT
-	once	TRBJ1-2	TRBV20-1	CSALANYGYTF	TGCAGTGCGCTAGCTAACTATGGCTACACCTTC
TRBD1	-	TRBJ2-7	TRBV23-1	CASSQLSDRVPYEQYF	TGCGCCAGCAGTCAATTGAGCGACAGGGTCCCCTACGAGCAGTACTTC
-	-	TRBJ1-4	TRBV5-4	CASSLQQDEKLFF	TGTGCCAGCAGCTTGCAACAGGATGAAAAACTGTTTTTT
-	-	TRBJ1-1	TRBV6-2/TRBV6-3	CASSYAAERGVDTEAFF	TGTGCCAGCAGTTACGCAGCCGAACGCGGGGTGGACACTGAAGCTTTCTTT
-	once	TRBJ1-2	TRBV5-6	CASSLQGYGYTF	TGTGCCAGCAGCTTGCAGGGCTATGGCTACACCTTC
-	-	TRBJ2-2	TRBV3-1/TRBV3-2	CASSHHRNGGNTGELFF	TGTGCCAGCAGCCATCATCGAAACGGGGGGAACACCGGGGAGCTGTTTTTT
-	-	TRBJ2-3	TRBV7-9	CASSLIADTQYF	TGTGCCAGCAGCTTAATCGCAGATACGCAGTATTTT
-	-	TRBJ2-2	TRBV10-3	CAISESRGRGNTGELFF	TGTGCCATCAGTGAGTCCCGAGGGAGAGGGAACACCGGGGAGCTGTTTTTT
-	-	TRBJ2-3	TRBV6-2/TRBV6-3	CASSPTGWWTDTQYF	TGTGCCAGCAGTCCCACAGGGTGGTGGACAGATACGCAGTATTTT
-	-	TRBJ2-1	TRBV5-6	CASTLGGGGVYNEQFF	TGTGCCAGCACCCTGGGTGGGGGGGGCGTCTACAATGAGCAGTTCTTC
-	-	TRBJ1-5	TRBV5-1	CASSLGETGNQPQHF	TGCGCCAGCAGCTTGGGAGAAACGGGTAATCAGCCCCAGCATTTT
TRBD1	-	TRBJ1-1	TRBV28	CASRGQLIEAFF	TGTGCCAGCAGGGGACAGTTGATTGAAGCTTTCTTT
-	-	TRBJ2-5	TRBV5-1	CASSQGTIQETQYF	TGCGCCAGCAGCCAAGGAACTATCCAAGAGACCCAGTACTTC
-	-	TRBJ1-3	TRBV10-3	CAISETGSGNTIYF	TGTGCCATCAGTGAGACAGGCTCTGGAAACACCATATATTTT
TRBD2	-	TRBJ2-1	TRBV28	CASSLASGRAGYNEQFF	TGTGCCAGCAGTTTGGCTAGCGGGAGGGCCGGGTACAATGAGCAGTTCTTC
TRBD2	-	TRBJ2-3	TRBV6-4	CASSEGVAGSDTQYF	TGTGCCAGCAGTGAAGGGGTAGCGGGATCAGATACGCAGTATTTT
-	-	TRBJ2-5	TRBV7-9	CASSPRETAGETQYF	TGTGCCAGCAGCCCTCGAGAGACAGCTGGGGAGACCCAGTACTTC
TRBD1	few	TRBJ2-2	TRBV5-1	CASSLWVAGGDTGELFF	TGCGCCAGCAGCCTATGGGTGGCAGGGGGAGACACCGGGGAGCTGTTTTTT
TRBD2	few	TRBJ2-6	TRBV27	CASSRLAGISGANVLTF	TGTGCCAGCAGTAGACTAGCGGGTATCTCTGGGGCCAACGTCCTGACTTTC
TRBD2	-	TRBJ2-3	TRBV29-1	CSGGLAGSTDTQYF	TGCAGCGGAGGACTAGCAGGTAGCACAGATACGCAGTATTTT
-	-	TRBJ2-1	TRBV7-9	CASSLAGISYNEQFF	TGTGCCAGCAGCTTAGCCGGGATATCCTACAATGAGCAGTTCTTC
TRBD1	-	TRBJ2-5	TRBV2	CAGETGDETQYF	TGTGCCGGAGAGACAGGGGACGAGACCCAGTACTTC
TRBD1	-	TRBJ1-2	TRBV5-1	CASSLDRENGYTF	TGCGCCAGCAGCCTAGACAGGGAAAATGGCTACACCTTC
-	-	TRBJ1-2	TRBV3-1/TRBV3-2	CASSQGGNYGYTF	TGTGCCAGCAGCCAGGGGGGGAACTATGGCTACACCTTC
-	-	TRBJ2-6	TRBV11-2	CASSFPQGGDGANVLTF	TGTGCCAGCAGCTTCCCACAGGGAGGGGACGGGGCCAACGTCCTGACTTTC
TRBD1	-	TRBJ1-1	TRBV11-2	CASKITGGNTEAFF	TGTGCCAGCAAAATTACAGGGGGCAACACTGAAGCTTTCTTT
-	once	TRBJ2-1	TRBV11-2	CASSLLPPGGGANEQFF	TGTGCCAGCAGCCTACTCCCGCCCGGGGGAGGAGCCAATGAGCAGTTCTTC
-	-	TRBJ2-7	TRBV28	CASSLRGYEQYF	TGTGCCAGCAGTTTAAGGGGATACGAGCAGTACTTC
TRBD2	few	TRBJ2-3	TRBV7-2	CASSLGLAGGMSQYF	TGTGCCAGCAGCTTGGGACTAGCGGGAGGAATGTCGCAGTATTTT
TRBD1	once	TRBJ2-3	TRBV19	CASSLQGARTDTQYF	TGTGCCAGTAGTCTACAGGGGGCGCGCACAGATACGCAGTATTTT
-	-	TRBJ2-7	TRBV5-4	CASSRPDSDEQYF	TGTGCCAGCAGCCGCCCTGACAGTGACGAGCAGTACTTC
TRBD2	-	TRBJ2-7	TRBV28	CASMGRERDEQYF	TGTGCCAGCATGGGGCGGGAGCGGGACGAGCAGTACTTC
TRBD2	-	TRBJ2-1	TRBV9	CASSIQAGRQFF	TGTGCCAGCAGCATCCAAGCGGGACGGCAGTTCTTC
-	-	TRBJ2-7	TRBV7-9	CASSHQAGLNEQYF	TGTGCCAGCAGCCACCAGGCGGGGCTGAATGAGCAGTACTTC
TRBD1	-	TRBJ2-2	TRBV10-3	CAIRGQGLAGELFF	TGTGCCATCAGGGGACAGGGGTTGGCCGGGGAGCTGTTTTTT
TRBD1	-	TRBJ2-6	TRBV19	CASSILGGTGQRSGANVLTF	TGTGCCAGTAGTATATTGGGTGGGACAGGGCAGCGATCTGGGGCCAACGTCCTGACTTTC
TRBD2	many	TRBJ2-3	TRBV6-2/TRBV6-3	CASSGTSSTDTQYF	TGTGCCAGCAGCGGGACTAGCAGCACAGATACGCAGTATTTT
TRBD1	-	TRBJ1-2	TRBV25-1	CASSEYGQGGIYGYTF	TGTGCCAGCAGTGAATATGGACAGGGGGGAATCTATGGCTACACCTTC
-	-	TRBJ2-5	TRBV5-6	CASSFVPGGKETQYF	TGTGCCAGCAGCTTTGTCCCAGGGGGGAAAGAGACCCAGTACTTC
TRBD1	-	TRBJ1-5	TRBV28	CASSSTGQGVGQPQHF	TGTGCCAGCAGTTCCACGGGACAGGGAGTCGGTCAGCCCCAGCATTTT